What follows are 26 T cell receptor beta chains derived from one specimen sequenced in a study of regulatory T cells in long-lasting Graves disease. The time point: newly diagnosed GD, antithyroid drugs for less than 3 months. The TCR library was made from RNA extracted from PBMCs. Assembly of TCR beta libraries relied on iRepertoire HTBI primers together with Arm-PCR of CDR3 regions. From the multiplex PCR reads, TCRdb called clonotypes with MiXCR, one entry per CDR3 protein. The sample contains around 500,000 distinct CDR3 sequences, about 12% of which appear only once. This sample was shared with a second study, whose subject was T cells in Graves' hyperthyroidism and ophthalmopathy.

The specimen comprised peripheral blood mononuclear cells (PBMCs), sampled at new diagnosis, from a patient treated with antithyroid drugs. These receptors were obtained from a woman aged 25 to 39 with Graves disease.

On this clonotype itself: Given a much more abundant clone one base away, this may be a read error. DNA of the CDR3: TGCGCCAGCAGTGAAGGCGGGAGTGTCTACAATGAGCAGTACTTC. Translated: CASSEGGSVYNEQYF. V gene TRBV10-1 combines with J gene TRBJ2-7; 7 bases line up with TRBD2. The CDR3 spans 15 residues. V lost 3 bases, J lost 7 bases, and 12 bases stayed unmatched. CDR1 and CDR2 (germline): WNHNN, SYGVQD (reference sequence).

In its sample, this clonotype was seen many times. The V call is TRBV7-9, the J call TRBJ1-1; TRBD1 might be the D (5 bases). V was cut by 1 base and J by 4 bases, with 10 bases left in between. Germline V CDR1 and CDR2: SEHNR, FQNEAQ (reference sequence). The CDR3 extends over 14 amino acids. The CDR3 loop is CASSLGGTGTEAFF. CDR3 bases: TGTGCCAGCAGCTTAGGGGGCACGGGCACTGAAGCTTTCTTT.

The chain joins TRBV7-2 to TRBJ2-1; D gene uncertain. The CDR3 has 16 residues. The V gene's germline CDR1 is SGHTA and CDR2 FQGNSA. V dropped 1 base and J dropped 1 base, with 11 bases sitting between them. The CDR3 loop reads CASSLDAALSYNEQFF. In DNA form, the CDR3 reads TGTGCCAGCAGCTTAGATGCAGCGCTTTCCTACAATGAGCAGTTCTTC.

This chain connects TRBV2 to TRBJ1-4; 7 bases agree with TRBD1. CDR3 size: 16 residues. With V trimmed by 6 bases and J by 3 bases, 10 bases remained unmatched. CDR1 and CDR2 (germline): SNHLY, FYNNEI. CDR3 amino acids: CASSSGQVGPNEKLFF. CDR3 DNA: TGTGCCAGCAGCTCCGGACAGGTGGGACCTAATGAAAAACTGTTTTTT.

This clonotype has a count of ten or more. The genes are TRBV20-1 and TRBJ2-7; TRBD2 aligns across 7 bases. V lost 1 base, J lost 2 bases, and 5 bases stayed unmatched. This CDR3 region has 14 residues. Germline CDR1 reads DFQATT; CDR2 reads SNEGSKA (reference sequence). CDR3 residues: CSARGGREPYEQYF. CDR3 bases: TGCAGTGCTAGAGGAGGGCGGGAGCCCTACGAGCAGTACTTC.

This clonotype was seen only a few times. The chain uses TRBV6-9 and TRBJ2-1; no clear D. Germline CDR1 MNHGY, CDR2 SVAAGI. Between the trimmed V and J ends, which lost 3 bases and 7 bases, there was a span of 22 bases. This CDR3 is 17 amino acids long. The CDR3 sequence is CASSYPTLSRGRNEQFF. As DNA, the CDR3 is TGTGCCAGCAGTTACCCTACCTTGTCCCGAGGTCGTAATGAGCAGTTCTTC.

The rearrangement joins TRBV2 to TRBJ2-7; perhaps D is TRBD1 or TRBD2 (6 bases each). In germline, CDR1 is SNHLY, CDR2 FYNNEI. The CDR3 covers 12 residues. V was pared by 10 bases and J by 7 bases, with 17 bases between. The CDR3 DNA follows: TGTGCCATCGGGGGCCAAGTGGGAGAGCAGTACTTC. It encodes CAIGGQVGEQYF.

This clonotype was detected ten times or more. CDR3 protein: CASSERWDRTDTQYF. The CDR3 bases are TGCGCCAGCAGTGAGCGGTGGGACCGCACAGATACGCAGTATTTT. This sequence joins TRBV10-1 and TRBJ2-3; D may match TRBD1 or TRBD2 (5 bases each). Trimming took off 2 bases at V and 1 base at J, with 10 bases between the two ends. Germline CDR1 reads WNHNN; CDR2 reads SYGVQD (reference sequence). This CDR3 region has 15 residues.

The V gene is TRBV18, the J gene TRBJ1-1; D not resolved. The CDR3 extends over 15 amino acids. CDR1 is KGHSH and CDR2 is LQKENI in the germline V gene. V gave up 8 bases and J gave up 0 bases, with 16 bases separating them. CDR3 DNA sequence: TGTGCCAGCCGCCCCCAGATCGGTATGAACACTGAAGCTTTCTTT. Translated, it gives CASRPQIGMNTEAFF.

In its sample, this clonotype was seen once. The chain carries TRBV18 and TRBJ2-5; D is ambiguous. Germline lookup yields CDR1 KGHSH and CDR2 LQKENI. V lost 4 bases to trimming and J lost 0 bases, with 12 bases between them. This CDR3 comprises 15 residues. CDR3 nucleotides: TGTGCCAGCTCACGACTCGGGTCTAACCAAGAGACCCAGTACTTC. Residues: CASSRLGSNQETQYF. Complete variable domain (other parts from reference TRBV18 and TRBJ2-5): NAGVMQNPRHLVRRRGQEARLRCSPMKGHSHVYWYRQLPEEGLKFMVYLQKENIIDESGMPKERFSAEFPKEGPSILRIQQVVRGDSAAYFCASSRLGSNQETQYFGPGTRLLVL.

There are a few counts of this clonotype. The chain employs TRBV7-9 and TRBJ2-1, with a possible D match to TRBD1 (6 bases). Trimming shortened V by 6 bases and J by 4 bases, and 16 bases separated the two germline ends. CDR1 and CDR2 from the germline V gene are SEHNR and FQNEAQ (reference sequence). The CDR3 runs 15 residues. The DNA for the CDR3 is TGTGCCAGCAGTCCGGCCGGGACACCTTACAATGAGCAGTTCTTC. The encoded protein is CASSPAGTPYNEQFF.

This clonotype was detected ten times or more. The gene calls are TRBV2 and TRBJ1-1, with no clear D. The CDR3 length is 14 residues. Germline V gene sequence: CDR1 SNHLY, CDR2 FYNNEI. Trimming left V 4 bases short and J 4 bases short, with 13 bases between. The DNA of the CDR3 is TGTGCCAGCAGTGCCGAGTTTCGGGGCACTGAAGCTTTCTTT. Its protein product is CASSAEFRGTEAFF.

This clonotype was seen repeatedly, ten times or more. The chain links TRBV20-1 to TRBJ1-1; 9 nucleotides agree with TRBD1. CDR3 size: 16 residues. The germline gives CDR1 DFQATT, CDR2 SNEGSKA (reference sequence). Unmatched junction bases numbered 16, after V lost 5 bases and J lost 6 bases. In DNA form, the CDR3 reads TGCAGTGCTGAGCAACCACCTAACAGGGGGCGGTCTGAAGCTTTCTTT. This translates into CSAEQPPNRGRSEAFF.

This clonotype has ten or more counts. V usage is TRBV11-1 and J usage is TRBJ1-1; 7 bases are shared with TRBD1. This CDR3 has 14 residues. Germline CDR1 is SGHAT and CDR2 is FQDESV (reference sequence). V shed 2 bases and J 5 bases; nucleotides not matched to a gene: 5. CDR3: CASSLRGGLTEAFF. CDR3 sequence (DNA): TGTGCCAGCAGCTTAAGAGGGGGCTTAACTGAAGCTTTCTTT. The full variable domain, completed using reference TRBV11-1 and TRBJ1-1, is EAEVAQSPRYKITEKSQAVAFWCDPISGHATLYWYRQILGQGPELLVQFQDESVVDDSQLPKDRFSAERLKGVDSTLKIQPAELGDSAMYLCASSLRGGLTEAFFGQGTRLTVV.

This clonotype showed up many times. J is TRBJ2-1 and V is TRBV6-2 or TRBV6-3; 9 positions agree with TRBD2. CDR3 length: 18 amino acids. V trimming: 5 bases; J trimming: 3 bases; junction bases outside the gene matches: 14. Germline loops: CDR1 MNHEY, CDR2 SVGEGT. The CDR3 reads CASSEMARWREGYNEQFF. CDR3 coding DNA: TGTGCCAGCAGTGAGATGGCTCGTTGGCGGGAGGGCTACAATGAGCAGTTCTTC.

Of note for this clonotype: A read error may account for a junction end that differs from germline. The chain employs TRBV11-1 and TRBJ2-3, with 10 nucleotides matching TRBD2. Germline lookup yields CDR1 SGHAT and CDR2 FQDESV (reference sequence). The CDR3 has 15 amino acids. The CDR3: CASSLGLAWGDTQYF. CDR3 sequence (DNA): TGCGCCAGCAGCCTGGGACTAGCGTGGGGAGATACGCAGTATTTT.

This clonotype was counted only a few times. This rearrangement joins TRBV4-2 to TRBJ2-3, with 7 bases that match TRBD2. The CDR3 extends over 16 amino acids. Germline CDR1 is LGHNA and CDR2 is YNFKEQ. Germline trimming cut 3 bases from V and 0 bases from J; bases unmatched to any gene: 6. CDR3 loop: CASSHALAESTDTQYF. CDR3 nucleotides: TGTGCCAGCAGCCACGCCCTAGCGGAGAGCACAGATACGCAGTATTTT.

Many counts were recorded for this clonotype. J is TRBJ2-7 and V is TRBV7-8, with D possibly being TRBD2 (5 bases). The length of the CDR3 is 14 residues. Between the trimmed V and J ends, which lost 8 bases and 3 bases, there was a span of 17 bases. The germline gives CDR1 SGHVS, CDR2 FQNEAQ. The CDR3, as DNA: TGTGCCAGCGGCTACTCGGCGGGCCTCTACGAGCAGTACTTC. Encoded protein: CASGYSAGLYEQYF.

The chain links TRBV13 to TRBJ1-5, with 8 nucleotides matching TRBD1. Germline CDR1 and CDR2: PRHDT and FYEKMQ (reference sequence). J was trimmed by 7 bases and V by 6 bases; bases with no gene match: 11. This CDR3 is built from 15 residues. The CDR3 DNA follows: TGTGCCAGCAGTTACGGGGGCAGGGGGCCACAGCCCCAGCATTTT. This gives the protein CASSYGGRGPQPQHF. Filled out from reference TRBV13 and TRBJ1-5, the complete variable domain reads AAGVIQSPRHLIKEKRETATLKCYPIPRHDTVYWYQQGPGQDPQFLISFYEKMQSDKGSIPDRFSAQQFSDYHSELNMSSLELGDSALYFCASSYGGRGPQPQHFGDGTRLSIL.

This clonotype has at least ten counts. The chain recombines TRBV7-9 with TRBJ1-1; D is uncertain. With 1 base removed from V and 7 bases from J, the gap between germline ends came to 10 bases. Germline V gives CDR1 SEHNR, CDR2 FQNEAQ (reference sequence). CDR3 length: 13 amino acids. The chain's CDR3 is CASSLEAVVEAFF. Written as DNA, the CDR3 is TGTGCCAGCAGCTTAGAGGCAGTCGTTGAAGCTTTCTTT.

The chain employs TRBV10-3 and TRBJ1-1; D possibly corresponds to TRBD1 (5 bases). The CDR3 sequence is 14 residues long. V lost 4 bases, J lost 5 bases, and 14 bases lay in between. CDR1 is ENHRY and CDR2 is SYGVKD in the germline V gene. The CDR3 reads CAISGSGGGTEAFF. CDR3 nucleotides: TGTGCCATCAGTGGGTCGGGGGGTGGTACTGAAGCTTTCTTT.

This clonotype was detected many times. The chain has TRBV20-1 and TRBJ2-1; D is unclear. V lost 3 bases to trimming and J lost 0 bases, with 12 bases between them. Germline V gene lookup returns CDR1 DFQATT and CDR2 SNEGSKA (reference sequence). This CDR3 comprises 15 residues. The CDR3, as DNA: TGCAGTGCTAGGGGCGAACGTAGCTCCTACAATGAGCAGTTCTTC. Translated, it gives CSARGERSSYNEQFF.

The J gene is TRBJ2-7, the V gene TRBV29-1; D might be TRBD2 (5 bases). V was trimmed by 4 bases and J by 6 bases, leaving 13 bases between them. The CDR3 length is 12 residues. Germline V gene lookup returns CDR1 SQVTM and CDR2 ANQGSEA. The CDR3 is CSVVSGNREQYF. In DNA, the CDR3 is TGCAGCGTTGTCTCGGGGAACCGCGAGCAGTACTTC.

The chain joins TRBV5-5 to TRBJ2-1; D gene ambiguous. The CDR3 runs 14 residues. V was cut by 4 bases and J by 4 bases, with 12 bases left in between. Germline-derived CDR1 and CDR2 are SGHKS and YYEKEE (reference sequence). CDR3 region: CASSLQTSYNEQFF. DNA for the CDR3: TGTGCCAGCAGCCTCCAGACATCTTACAATGAGCAGTTCTTC.

This clonotype was counted a few times. This rearrangement joins TRBV4-1 to TRBJ1-1; D is unclear. The V end lost 3 bases, the J end lost 0 bases, and 23 bases lay between the germline ends. This CDR3 comprises 19 residues. CDR1 is MGHRA, CDR2 YSYEKL, per germline. CDR3 residues: CASSHPKTHHQPMNTEAFF. The DNA for the CDR3 is TGCGCCAGCAGCCACCCCAAAACCCATCATCAGCCCATGAACACTGAAGCTTTCTTT.

Ten or more counts support this clonotype. The chain carries TRBV14 and TRBJ2-7, with 13 bases identical to TRBD2. V trimming: 2 bases; J trimming: 3 bases; junction bases outside the gene matches: 13. The CDR3 has 19 amino acids. Per germline, CDR1 SGHDN and CDR2 FVKESK. The CDR3 protein is CASSQSRLAGGPPSYEQYF. The CDR3 bases are TGTGCCAGCAGCCAATCCCGACTAGCGGGAGGCCCTCCGAGCTACGAGCAGTACTTC.